This note documents a single T cell receptor (beta chain) sequence. The antigen is not known. From germline, CDR1 is SGHVS and CDR2 FQNEAQ. J lost 3 bases, V lost 1 base, and 4 bases had no gene match. The CDR3 sequence is 15 residues long. A multiplex PCR was run with 60 Vbeta primers and 13 Jbeta primers. Only in-frame clones appear in the TCRdb table, and some are missing; sequencing was by immunoSEQ multiplex PCR. This table holds tens of thousands of clones, approximately 79% found once. This record belongs to a study of cytomegalovirus exposure and HLA in healthy donors. Regarding the study as a whole: Looking again later, the authors saw that most CMV-associated TCR beta chains seemed HLA-restricted. Earlier analysis found most TCR beta V segments productive about 90% or about 30% of the time.

The sequencing sample was made of PBMCs. The chain combines TRBV7-8 with TRBJ2-7, with 9 bases lining up with TRBD1. The receptor was derived from a man aged 25-45 years in good health and CMV-seronegative. CDR3 in DNA: TGTGCCAGCAGCTTAGGACAGGGGGTTCTCTACGAGCAGTACTTC. Protein sequence: CASSLGQGVLYEQYF.